A selection of T cell receptor beta chains follows, all from one sample in a study of T cells in Graves' hyperthyroidism and ophthalmopathy. TCRdb recomputed calls from the multiplex PCR reads with MiXCR, one row per CDR3 protein. The repertoire includes some 550,000 distinct CDR3 sequences, more than 20% of them detected once, and about a quarter sits in the top ten. Sequencing was done on a sample of blood. These receptors originate from a man aged 18 to 30 with Graves' hyperthyroidism. Both conserved end residues are part of each CDR3. Each record gives: D gene, V gene, J gene, clone size, CDR3 protein, CDR3 DNA. A D gene is named only where the DNA matches it firmly. Size tells how often a clone was seen (once, few, many) or the class of an expanded clone, and some rows leave it out.

NA	TRBV6-1	TRBJ1-6	many	CASSEAPSPLHF	TGTGCCAGCAGTGAGGCTCCTTCACCCCTCCACTTT
TRBD2	TRBV5-1	TRBJ2-7	NA	CASSWGGNEQYF	TGCGCCAGCAGCTGGGGGGGAAACGAGCAGTACTTC
TRBD1	TRBV6-1	TRBJ2-5	NA	CASTHTGGEETQYF	TGTGCCAGCACCCATACAGGGGGAGAAGAGACCCAGTACTTC
NA	TRBV6-1	TRBJ1-2	NA	CASRGLGQFYGYTF	TGTGCCAGCAGAGGGCTGGGACAATTCTATGGCTACACCTTC
NA	TRBV14	TRBJ1-2	NA	CASSLAGGVTSYTF	TGTGCCAGCAGCCTTGCGGGTGGGGTAACGAGCTACACCTTC
NA	TRBV14	TRBJ2-7	many	CASSQTTSLTYEQYF	TGTGCCAGCAGCCAAACCACGTCCCTGACCTACGAGCAGTACTTC
TRBD2	TRBV11-2	TRBJ2-2	many	CASSLLAGGRGELFF	TGTGCCAGCAGTCTCCTAGCGGGGGGGCGCGGCGAGCTGTTTTTT
NA	TRBV20-1	TRBJ1-5	many	CSANTQGNQPQHF	TGCAGTGCTAACACCCAGGGAAATCAGCCCCAGCATTTT
TRBD1	TRBV30	TRBJ1-2	many	CAWSVRDRINYGYTF	TGTGCCTGGAGTGTACGGGACAGAATAAACTATGGCTACACCTTC
NA	TRBV28	TRBJ1-5	many	CASSWGSANSNQPQHF	TGTGCCAGCAGTTGGGGGAGTGCTAATAGCAATCAGCCCCAGCATTTT
NA	TRBV24-1	TRBJ1-2	NA	CATSDFDIPYGYTF	TGTGCCACCAGTGATTTTGACATTCCCTATGGCTACACCTTC
NA	TRBV7-9	TRBJ2-2	many	CASSRDPYTGELFF	TGTGCCAGCAGCCGGGACCCCTACACCGGGGAGCTGTTTTTT
NA	TRBV19	TRBJ2-7	NA	CASSPWRPSSEQYF	TGTGCCAGTAGTCCCTGGCGGCCGTCAAGCGAGCAGTACTTC
NA	TRBV7-9	TRBJ2-5	many	CASSLKGETQYF	TGTGCCAGCAGCCTCAAGGGAGAGACCCAGTACTTC
TRBD1	TRBV20-1	TRBJ2-7	NA	CSAISGTGFEQYF	TGCAGTGCGATATCAGGGACAGGGTTCGAGCAGTACTTC
TRBD2	TRBV9	TRBJ2-5	NA	CASSVSHGDYQETQYF	TGTGCCAGCAGCGTAAGCCACGGGGACTATCAAGAGACCCAGTACTTC
TRBD1	TRBV13	TRBJ2-7	medium-sized	CASSSGTGTPEQYF	TGTGCCAGCAGCTCCGGGACAGGTACCCCCGAGCAGTACTTC
NA	TRBV7-9	TRBJ1-2	few	CASSIFNYGYTF	TGTGCCAGCAGCATCTTCAACTATGGCTACACCTTC
NA	TRBV12-3/TRBV12-4	TRBJ2-5	few	CASSEGTVQETQYF	TGTGCCAGCAGTGAAGGGACGGTTCAAGAGACCCAGTACTTC
TRBD2	TRBV2	TRBJ2-3	few	CASSEAGGGGSTDTQYF	TGTGCCAGCAGTGAAGCCGGCGGGGGGGGAAGCACAGATACGCAGTATTTT
TRBD1	TRBV4-1	TRBJ1-2	few	CASSQVLRRGQGYGYTF	TGCGCCAGCAGCCAAGTCCTACGCCGAGGACAGGGTTATGGCTACACCTTC
NA	TRBV12-3/TRBV12-4	TRBJ1-1	NA	CASSLRQQNTEAFF	TGTGCCAGCAGTTTGAGACAGCAGAACACTGAAGCTTTCTTT
NA	TRBV30	TRBJ2-7	NA	CAWSVTYSMINEQYF	TGTGCCTGGAGTGTAACCTATAGTATGATTAACGAGCAGTACTTC
NA	TRBV6-6	TRBJ1-1	many	CASSYEGVEAFF	TGTGCCAGCAGTTACGAGGGTGTTGAAGCTTTCTTT
NA	TRBV12-3/TRBV12-4	TRBJ1-1	many	CASSLTRRMNTEAFF	TGTGCCAGCAGTTTAACGCGGAGGATGAACACTGAAGCTTTCTTT
NA	TRBV15	TRBJ1-2	many	CATSRDSERNYGYTF	TGTGCCACCAGCAGAGATTCGGAGAGAAACTATGGCTACACCTTC
TRBD1	TRBV19	TRBJ1-1	many	CASSTGQGATIRLF	TGTGCCAGTAGTACCGGACAGGGGGCGACCATTCGCCTGTTT
NA	TRBV19	TRBJ2-2	NA	CASSIDRVNTGELFF	TGTGCCAGTAGTATAGACAGGGTCAACACCGGGGAGCTGTTTTTT
NA	TRBV6-5	TRBJ2-2	NA	CASSSQGGDTGELFF	TGTGCCAGCAGTTCACAGGGGGGGGACACCGGGGAGCTGTTTTTT
NA	TRBV11-2	TRBJ1-3	many	CASSLDGGIGNTIYF	TGTGCCAGCAGCTTAGACGGGGGGATTGGAAACACCATATATTTT
NA	TRBV12-3/TRBV12-4	TRBJ2-6	few	CASSVQGGANVLTF	TGTGCCAGCAGTGTACAGGGTGGGGCCAACGTCCTGACTTTC
TRBD2	TRBV20-1	TRBJ2-5	many	CSARTGLADSETQYF	TGCAGTGCTAGAACTGGACTAGCGGACTCGGAGACCCAGTACTTC
NA	TRBV12-3/TRBV12-4	TRBJ1-1	many	CASNGDWNTEAFF	TGTGCCAGCAATGGTGACTGGAACACTGAAGCTTTCTTT
NA	TRBV2	TRBJ2-5	many	CAIGSRETQYF	TGTGCCATTGGGAGTAGAGAGACCCAGTACTTC
NA	TRBV6-1	TRBJ1-5	few	CASFGGAGQPQHF	TGTGCCAGTTTTGGGGGCGCGGGTCAGCCCCAGCATTTT
NA	TRBV7-2	TRBJ1-1	many	CASSLIRTEAFF	TGTGCCAGCAGCCTCATACGCACTGAAGCTTTCTTT
NA	TRBV11-2	TRBJ1-1	NA	CASSLGQIGTEAFF	TGTGCCAGCAGCTTAGGCCAGATCGGAACTGAAGCTTTCTTT
TRBD1	TRBV7-8	TRBJ1-1	NA	CANSPGTGYPPEAFF	TGTGCCAACAGCCCTGGGACAGGGTATCCCCCTGAAGCTTTCTTT
TRBD2	TRBV24-1	TRBJ2-7	many	CATSRGAYEQYF	TGTGCCACCAGCCGGGGGGCCTACGAGCAGTACTTC
TRBD1	TRBV19	TRBJ1-2	NA	CASSITPQTGEYGYTF	TGTGCCAGTAGTATCACCCCCCAGACAGGGGAATATGGCTACACCTTC
NA	TRBV4-1	TRBJ1-2	NA	CASSQEGPGVLRGYTF	TGCGCCAGCAGCCAAGAGGGACCGGGGGTGTTACGTGGCTACACCTTC
TRBD1	TRBV20-1	TRBJ2-7	many	CSAGKQGAGYEQYF	TGCAGTGCTGGCAAACAGGGGGCTGGCTACGAGCAGTACTTC
TRBD2	TRBV7-2	TRBJ2-7	NA	CASSVTSGREYEQYF	TGTGCCAGCAGCGTAACTAGCGGGAGAGAATACGAGCAGTACTTC
TRBD1	TRBV12-3/TRBV12-4	TRBJ1-3	NA	CASSPGQGDSGNTIYF	TGTGCCAGCAGTCCGGGACAGGGCGACTCTGGAAACACCATATATTTT
NA	TRBV28	TRBJ1-5	many	CASSLWQDQPQHF	TGTGCCAGCAGTTTATGGCAAGATCAGCCCCAGCATTTT
NA	TRBV12-3/TRBV12-4	TRBJ1-5	many	CASSLSLSNQPQHF	TGTGCCAGCAGTTTAAGCCTTAGCAATCAGCCCCAGCATTTT
NA	TRBV4-1	TRBJ1-5	few	CASSQDETVFQPQHF	TGCGCCAGCAGCCAAGACGAAACAGTTTTTCAGCCCCAGCATTTT
TRBD1	TRBV24-1	TRBJ2-2	many	CATSDSGTGNTGELFF	TGTGCCACCAGTGATTCCGGGACAGGGAACACCGGGGAGCTGTTTTTT
NA	TRBV6-1	TRBJ1-1	many	CVSLGGTEAFF	TGTGTCTCCCTAGGGGGAACTGAAGCTTTCTTT
NA	TRBV27	TRBJ2-7	many	CASSWWGKSVGEQYF	TGTGCCAGCAGTTGGTGGGGGAAGAGCGTAGGGGAGCAGTACTTC
NA	TRBV28	TRBJ2-7	many	CASSSLLGSYEQYF	TGTGCCAGCAGTTCCCTACTTGGATCCTACGAGCAGTACTTC
NA	TRBV5-1	TRBJ2-5	NA	CASSLGILQETQYF	TGCGCCAGCAGCTTGGGCATACTACAAGAGACCCAGTACTTC
TRBD1	TRBV11-1	TRBJ1-1	NA	CASSLDGWGDRDTEAFF	TGTGCCAGCAGCTTAGACGGTTGGGGGGACAGGGACACTGAAGCTTTCTTT
NA	TRBV19	TRBJ1-1	NA	CASSTQQNTEAFF	TGTGCCAGTAGTACGCAACAGAACACTGAAGCTTTCTTT
NA	TRBV28	TRBJ1-1	many	CASSQPGRAEAFF	TGTGCCAGCAGTCAACCGGGACGGGCTGAAGCTTTCTTT
TRBD2	TRBV28	TRBJ2-7	NA	CASSFPGGSSYEQYF	TGTGCCAGCAGTTTCCCGGGAGGAAGCTCCTACGAGCAGTACTTC
NA	TRBV6-2/TRBV6-3	TRBJ2-5	many	CASSSHSSQGGETQYF	TGTGCCAGCAGTTCCCACTCGTCACAGGGAGGGGAGACCCAGTACTTC
TRBD1	TRBV28	TRBJ2-7	few	CASKTGTHEQYF	TGTGCCAGCAAGACAGGGACGCACGAGCAGTACTTC
NA	TRBV28	TRBJ2-7	NA	CASSLRGLLREQYF	TGTGCCAGCAGTTTAAGAGGGCTCCTACGCGAGCAGTACTTC
NA	TRBV2	TRBJ2-5	NA	CASSYLVQGETQYF	TGTGCCAGCAGTTACCTTGTTCAGGGAGAGACCCAGTACTTC